Listed below are T cell receptor beta chains from one sample, sequenced in a study of neurological immune-mediated disorders. MiXCR was run by TCRdb on the 5' RACE reads, yielding one entry per CDR3 protein. The profile shows tens of thousands of distinct CDR3 sequences, 4.5% of them singletons. Sequencing was carried out using PBMCs. Receptors were obtained from a man aged 25-45 years with multiple sclerosis. Each CDR3 is given with its conserved first and last residue. The D gene is left open where the match is weak. Expanded clones are given a class, and other clones once, few, many or no size at all.

- | TRBJ1-1 | - | TRBV5-1 | TGCGCCAGCAGCTTGTTCGGGAACACTGAAGCTTTCTTT | CASSLFGNTEAFF
TRBD2 | TRBJ2-3 | - | TRBV20-1 | TGCAGTGCTAGGTCCAGCGGGGGCACAGATACGCAGTATTTT | CSARSSGGTDTQYF
TRBD2 | TRBJ2-5 | many | TRBV10-3 | TGTGCCATCAGCCCTTCGTCGGGGACGGGGGGCCAAGAGACCCAGTACTTC | CAISPSSGTGGQETQYF
- | TRBJ1-6 | - | TRBV20-1 | TGCAGTACCATCCACACAGGGAATTCACCCCTCCACTTT | CSTIHTGNSPLHF
- | TRBJ1-5 | many | TRBV29-1 | TGCAGCGTGGCCTGGGGGCTCGGCAATCAGCCCCAGCATTTT | CSVAWGLGNQPQHF
- | TRBJ1-1 | - | TRBV5-1 | TGCGCCAACAGCTTCGACCCAGGAGGGGGAGCAGGCACTGAAGCTTTCTTT | CANSFDPGGGAGTEAFF
- | TRBJ1-2 | few | TRBV20-1 | TGCAGTGCCCGAGAGGTCTACGCGGGGGATGGCTACACCTTC | CSAREVYAGDGYTF
TRBD1 | TRBJ1-2 | many | TRBV18 | TGTGCCAGCTCATCCGGACAGGGGAAGCAGGGCTACACCTTC | CASSSGQGKQGYTF
- | TRBJ2-3 | - | TRBV5-1 | TGCGCCAGCAGCTTCCGAGGGGTGGCAGATACGCAGTATTTT | CASSFRGVADTQYF
TRBD1 | TRBJ1-4 | - | TRBV6-6 | TGTGCCAGCATCGAGGACGGGACAGCGGAAAAACTGTTTTTT | CASIEDGTAEKLFF
- | TRBJ1-1 | many | TRBV12-3/TRBV12-4 | TGTGCCAGCAGTTATGGGGGCAACACTGAAGCTTTCTTT | CASSYGGNTEAFF
- | TRBJ2-1 | many | TRBV10-3 | TGTGCCATCACGGACGGGCCCTACAATGAGCAGTTCTTC | CAITDGPYNEQFF
- | TRBJ1-6 | few | TRBV9 | TGTGCCAGCAGCCCACACCCCGGGGACCCTTCACCCCTCAACTTT | CASSPHPGDPSPLNF
TRBD1 | TRBJ1-1 | few | TRBV5-1 | TGCGCCAGCAAGACAGGGGAGGACACTGAAGCTTTCTTT | CASKTGEDTEAFF
TRBD1 | TRBJ2-1 | - | TRBV6-1 | TGTGCCAGCAGTGGATGGACAGGGGAGAATGAGCAGTTCTTC | CASSGWTGENEQFF
TRBD1 | TRBJ1-1 | many | TRBV6-5 | TGTGCCAGCAGTTGGGACAGGGGCCCCAACACTGAAGCTTTCTTT | CASSWDRGPNTEAFF
TRBD1 | TRBJ1-2 | many | TRBV6-6 | TGTGCCAGCAGCCCTCAGGGGGCCGGAGGCTACACCTTC | CASSPQGAGGYTF
TRBD1 | TRBJ1-1 | many | TRBV15 | TGTGCCACCAGCAGAGATAACAGGGGGGAAGAACCGAACACTGAAGCTTTCTTT | CATSRDNRGEEPNTEAFF
TRBD1 | TRBJ1-3 | many | TRBV4-1 | TGCGCCAGCAGCCAAGAAGCCCACCAGGGGGTCGGAAACACCATATATTTT | CASSQEAHQGVGNTIYF
- | TRBJ2-1 | many | TRBV4-1 | TGCGCCAGCAGCCAAGATATGCGGGGATTGTATGAGCAGTTCTTC | CASSQDMRGLYEQFF
- | TRBJ1-4 | many | TRBV30 | TGTGCCTGGAAAGGTGTGGGCATAAATGAAAAACTGTTTTTT | CAWKGVGINEKLFF
- | TRBJ2-7 | - | TRBV7-2 | TGTACCAGCAGCTTAGGCTACGAGCAGTACTTC | CTSSLGYEQYF
- | TRBJ1-1 | many | TRBV6-5 | TGTGCCAGCAGTATTACAGGGCGAGGAGCTTTCTTT | CASSITGRGAFF